One sample yielded the 3 T cell receptor beta chains listed below, sequenced in a study of T cell repertoires in MIS-A myocarditis. Profiled with immunoSEQ multiplex PCR; TCRdb holds only in-frame clones, not every one. The sample contains about 15,000 clones, around two thirds of which appear only once. Sequenced material: left ventricle heart tissue obtained at autopsy. The receptors originated from a man between 18 and 35 years old with fulminant myocarditis from multisystem inflammatory syndrome in adults (MIS-A) after COVID-19.

The chain recombines TRBV19 with TRBJ1-1; 7 bases align to TRBD1. Looked up from germline, CDR1 is LNHDA and CDR2 is SQIVND (reference sequence). This CDR3 spans 14 amino acids. V lost 5 bases to trimming and J lost 5 bases; unmatched junction nucleotides: 8. The CDR3 spells CASSLQGRGTEAFF. CDR3 DNA sequence: TGTGCCAGTAGTCTACAGGGGAGAGGGACTGAAGCTTTCTTT.

J is TRBJ2-7 and V is TRBV6-2 or TRBV6-3; the D gene is possibly TRBD1 (6 bases). The germline V gene encodes CDR1 MNHEY and CDR2 SVGEGT. The CDR3 is 16 amino acids. V shed 4 bases and J shed 0 bases, with 16 bases lying between them. The CDR3 nucleotides are TGTGCCAGCAGTTTACTAGTGAGGACAGCCTCCTACGAGCAGTACTTC. As protein: CASSLLVRTASYEQYF.

The chain has TRBV11-2 and TRBJ1-4; tentative D call: TRBD1 (5 bases). V lost 1 base, J lost 5 bases, and 8 bases lay in between. Looked up from germline, CDR1 is SGHAT and CDR2 is FQNNGV. The CDR3 extends over 14 amino acids. CDR3 coding DNA: TGTGCCAGCAGCTTAGGACAGCCAAATGAAAAACTGTTTTTT. The encoded protein is CASSLGQPNEKLFF.